This T cell receptor beta chain derives from a study of cytomegalovirus exposure and HLA in healthy donors. Study overall: Within an early data release were 85 million or so unique TCRs drawn from HLA-typed donors. Points from the study as a whole: Within an earlier analysis, most TCR beta V segments proved productive either about 90% or about 30% of the time.

This clone was seen more than once but under ten times. Its antigen is undetermined. Trimming cost V 5 bases and J 3 bases; bases outside gene matches: 4. Germline CDR1 is LNHDA and CDR2 is SQIVND (reference sequence). The CDR3 has 14 amino acids. PCR amplification relied on 60 Vbeta primers (plus 13 Jbeta primers). The protocol was immunoSEQ multiplex PCR, while the TCRdb copy is restricted to in-frame clones and leaves out a portion. Here the sample spans some 200,000 clones, 77% being singletons. Whereas donors were nominally healthy upon sampling, unrecorded immune exposures were probable. This sequence joins TRBV19 and TRBJ1-2; 9 bases match TRBD1. Material for sequencing was PBMCs. The receptor was derived from a woman aged 55-70 years in good health and CMV-seropositive. This chain's CDR3 is CASSEGQGDYGYTF. CDR3 bases: TGTGCCAGTAGTGAGGGACAGGGAGACTATGGCTACACCTTC.